This TCR beta chain was recovered during a study of cytomegalovirus exposure and HLA in healthy donors. The PCR was carried out with 60 Vbeta primers and 13 Jbeta primers. Produced via immunoSEQ multiplex PCR; TCRdb's table is partial and in-frame only. In the table there are around 100,000 clones, over 9% of which are singletons. V lost 1 base to trimming and J lost 7 bases; unmatched junction nucleotides: 6. The CDR3 sequence is 15 residues long. Looked up from germline, CDR1 is SGHDT and CDR2 is YYEEEE. This receptor was identified in a man aged 35 to 55 in good health and CMV-seropositive. This chain uses TRBV5-6 with TRBJ1-5; 9 positions match TRBD1. Material: PBMCs. The CDR3 nucleotides are TGTGCCAGCAGCTTGTCGGGACAGGGAGTCCAGCCCCAGCATTTT. Amino acid sequence: CASSLSGQGVQPQHF.